These 14 T cell receptor beta chains share one sample of origin, sequenced in a study of cytomegalovirus exposure and HLA in healthy donors. Primers included in the PCR were 60 Vbeta and 13 Jbeta primers. Clones were sequenced by immunoSEQ multiplex PCR, and TCRdb holds only the in-frame ones, with some missing. This table holds about 140,000 clones. Sequencing was done on a sample of PBMCs. The receptors were sampled from a male donor in good health and CMV-seronegative.

The chain is built from TRBV30 and TRBJ1-1; tentatively, D is TRBD1 (6 bases). CDR1 GTSNPN and CDR2 SVGIG come from the germline V gene (reference sequence). The CDR3 is 13 amino acids. V dropped 3 bases and J dropped 3 bases, with 11 bases sitting between them. CDR3 in DNA: TGTGCCTGGAGGTGGGAGGGGGACACTGAAGCTTTCTTT. Translation: CAWRWEGDTEAFF.

DNA for the CDR3: TGTGCCAGTAGTTCTAGCGGGGGCCGCTCCTACAATGAGCAGTTCTTC. This encodes CASSSSGGRSYNEQFF. V gene TRBV19 combines with J gene TRBJ2-1, with 10 bases that match TRBD2. CDR3 size: 16 residues. Germline CDR1 reads LNHDA; CDR2 reads SQIVND (reference sequence). Unmatched junction bases numbered 4, after V lost 5 bases and J lost 0 bases.

The V call is TRBV15, the J call TRBJ1-5; 7 bases are shared with TRBD1. The J segment lost 3 bases and the V segment lost 2 bases, leaving 7 bases of the junction unmatched. In germline, CDR1 is LNHNV, CDR2 YYDKDF (reference sequence). The length of the CDR3 is 16 residues. CDR3 in amino acids: CATSRPGTATNQPQHF. The CDR3 DNA reads as TGTGCCACCAGCAGACCCGGGACAGCGACCAATCAGCCCCAGCATTTT.

The chain has TRBV29-1 and TRBJ2-1, with 8 bases that match TRBD2. CDR1 is SQVTM and CDR2 is ANQGSEA in the germline V gene. The trim removed 1 base at V and 7 bases at J, leaving 9 bases unmatched. This CDR3 region has 15 residues. The CDR3 DNA reads as TGCAGCGTTGAAGGGGCAGCGGGAGTTTTGAATGAGCAGTTCTTC. Translation gives CSVEGAAGVLNEQFF.

The chain combines TRBV19 with TRBJ1-5; no clear D gene. Germline CDR1 LNHDA, CDR2 SQIVND (reference sequence). The CDR3 is made up of 12 amino acids. V dropped 7 bases and J dropped 5 bases, with 9 bases sitting between them. CDR3 DNA: TGTGCCAGTACACAGCCAGATCAGCCCCAGCATTTT. Translated, it gives CASTQPDQPQHF.

The genes are TRBV6-5 and TRBJ1-4; TRBD1 agrees at 7 bases. The J segment lost 5 bases and the V segment lost 0 bases, leaving 6 bases of the junction unmatched. Per germline, CDR1 MNHEY and CDR2 SVGAGI. The length of the CDR3 is 16 residues. CDR3 region: CASSYSWTGKNEKLFF. CDR3 coding DNA: TGTGCCAGCAGTTACTCCTGGACAGGCAAAAATGAAAAACTGTTTTTT.

The CDR3 sequence is CASSGLFRSDTEAFF. The DNA for the CDR3 is TGTGCCAGCAGTGGACTCTTTCGTTCGGACACTGAAGCTTTCTTT. V usage is TRBV6-1 and J usage is TRBJ1-1, with no clear D. V was pared by 4 bases and J by 3 bases, with 15 bases between. This CDR3 has 15 amino acids. The germline V gene has CDR1 MNHNS and CDR2 SASEGT.

About this clone itself: Other DNA variants within this sample encode the same CDR3. The J gene is TRBJ1-4, the V gene TRBV18, with D hard to call. CDR3 length: 14 amino acids. The germline V gene has CDR1 KGHSH and CDR2 LQKENI. Trimming removed 6 bases at V and 0 bases at J, with 8 bases between. The CDR3 region is CASSPGATNEKLFF. The CDR3 bases are TGTGCCAGCTCCCCCGGTGCAACTAATGAAAAACTGTTTTTT.

The CDR3 loop reads CASNPAGTSNTEAFF. The CDR3 nucleotides read TGTGCCAGCAATCCTGCCGGGACATCTAACACTGAAGCTTTCTTT. V and J are TRBV7-8 and TRBJ1-1; a possible D gene is TRBD1 (6 bases). Germline V CDR1 and CDR2: SGHVS, FQNEAQ. The V gene lost 7 bases and the J gene lost 2 bases, with 17 bases spanning the gap. This CDR3 is built from 15 residues.

This chain uses TRBV6-5 with TRBJ1-1; possible D gene TRBD1, 6 bases. This CDR3 has 13 amino acids. Between the trimmed V and J ends, which lost 0 bases and 4 bases, there was a span of 6 bases. CDR1 is MNHEY, CDR2 SVGAGI, per germline. The CDR3 region is CASSYSGGTEAFF. The DNA of the CDR3 is TGTGCCAGCAGTTACTCAGGGGGCACTGAAGCTTTCTTT.

This chain joins TRBV6-5 and TRBJ2-1; the match to TRBD2 covers 7 bases. CDR3 length: 12 amino acids. The germline gives CDR1 MNHEY, CDR2 SVGAGI. The V gene end was trimmed by 9 bases and the J gene end by 8 bases; junction bases not matched to a gene: 7. CDR3 nucleotides: TGTGCCAGTCGGACTAGAGGGGATGAGCAGTTCTTC. Amino acid sequence: CASRTRGDEQFF.

The chain carries TRBV5-4 and TRBJ1-1; D unclear. The CDR3 has 15 amino acids. Germline V CDR1 and CDR2: SGHNT, YYREEE (reference sequence). The V end was cut by 4 bases, the J end by 4 bases, with 17 bases between. CDR3 bases: TGTGCCAGCAGCCCACCCCCCCAAGGAGGCACTGAAGCTTTCTTT. Its protein is CASSPPPQGGTEAFF. The full variable domain, with the rest looked up from reference TRBV5-4 and TRBJ1-1, is ETGVTQSPTHLIKTRGQQVTLRCSSQSGHNTVSWYQQALGQGPQFIFQYYREEENGRGNFPPRFSGLQFPNYSSELNVNALELDDSALYLCASSPPPQGGTEAFFGQGTRLTVV.

The rearrangement links TRBV30 to TRBJ2-7, with D perhaps matching TRBD1 (6 bases). The V gene lost 7 bases and the J gene lost 3 bases, with 13 bases spanning the gap. Germline CDR1 and CDR2: GTSNPN and SVGIG (reference sequence). The CDR3 sequence is 12 residues long. This chain's CDR3 is CAFRDTFYEQYF. In DNA form, the CDR3 reads TGTGCCTTCCGGGACACCTTCTACGAGCAGTACTTC.

This rearrangement joins TRBV18 to TRBJ2-5; D is perhaps TRBD1 (5 bases). Near its end, the DNA agrees better with TRBJ2-7, so the J call may be wrong. CDR3 length equals 16 residues. From germline, CDR1 is KGHSH and CDR2 LQKENI. CDR3 in amino acids: CASSPPGRAGPYEQYF. Written as DNA, the CDR3 is TGTGCCAGCTCACCACCTGGAAGGGCAGGGCCCTACGAGCAGTACTTC.